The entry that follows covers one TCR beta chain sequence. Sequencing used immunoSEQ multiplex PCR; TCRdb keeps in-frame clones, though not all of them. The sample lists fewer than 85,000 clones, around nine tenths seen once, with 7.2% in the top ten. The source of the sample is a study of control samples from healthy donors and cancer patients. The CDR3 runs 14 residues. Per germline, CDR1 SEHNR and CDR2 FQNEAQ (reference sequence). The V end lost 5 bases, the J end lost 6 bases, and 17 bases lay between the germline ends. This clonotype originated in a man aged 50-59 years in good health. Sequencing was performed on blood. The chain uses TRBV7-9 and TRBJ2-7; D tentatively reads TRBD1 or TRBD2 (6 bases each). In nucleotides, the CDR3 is TGTGCCAGCAGCCCTCCCGGGGGCCCGGGCGAGCAGTACTTC. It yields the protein CASSPPGGPGEQYF.